The 18 T cell receptor beta chains below were found in one sample sequenced in a study of blood T cell repertoires in COVID-19. TCRdb's copy holds only in-frame clones and misses some; the assay was immunoSEQ multiplex PCR. The data hold under 200,000 clones, with around 84% observed a single time. Material for sequencing was peripheral blood. The receptor source for this set is a man aged 55 to 69 with COVID-19, enrolled during active disease.

This clone was seen more than once but under ten times. The chain couples TRBV7-3 to TRBJ2-7, with 7 positions matching TRBD1. Germline V CDR1 and CDR2: SGHTA, FQGTGA. V lost 5 bases to trimming and J lost 4 bases; unmatched junction nucleotides: 11. The CDR3 length is 15 residues. CDR3 protein: CASSILQGKPYEQYF. In DNA, the CDR3 is TGTGCCAGCAGCATCCTACAGGGGAAGCCATACGAGCAGTACTTC.

This clone was recorded a few times. V and J are TRBV2 and TRBJ2-7; TRBD1 matches 8 bases. The V and J ends lost 6 bases and 3 bases, in that order; junction bases with no gene match: 10. Germline CDR1 reads SNHLY; CDR2 reads FYNNEI. The CDR3 totals 15 residues. CDR3 sequence (DNA): TGTGCCAGCAGAAACGCGGACAGGGAATACTACGAGCAGTACTTC. Translation: CASRNADREYYEQYF.

In this sample, this clone turned up once. The V and J genes are TRBV7-2 and TRBJ2-1; D gene ambiguous. Germline V gene data show CDR1 as SGHTA and CDR2 as FQGNSA. Trimming shortened V by 3 bases and J by 7 bases, and 16 bases separated the two germline ends. There are 15 residues in the CDR3. CDR3 coding DNA: TGTGCCAGCAGCTTGGCGGCTTCCCCCTTTAATGAGCAGTTCTTC. It yields the protein CASSLAASPFNEQFF.

The chain joins TRBV5-1 to TRBJ1-4; D perhaps matches TRBD1 (5 bases). From germline, CDR1 is SGHRS and CDR2 YFSETQ. The CDR3 contains 13 residues. V lost 1 base to trimming and J lost 5 bases, with 6 bases between them. CDR3 sequence: CASSLSGNEKLFF. The CDR3 bases are TGCGCCAGCAGCTTGTCAGGGAATGAAAAACTGTTTTTT.

The rearrangement joins TRBV28 to TRBJ1-3, with 7 bases aligning to TRBD1. Germline CDR1 is MDHEN and CDR2 is SYDVKM. With 2 bases clipped from V and 2 bases from J, the junction kept 3 bases outside the gene matches. The CDR3 contains 15 residues. The CDR3 nucleotides are TGTGCCAGCAGTTTAGGCGGGACAGCTGGAAACACCATATATTTT. Protein sequence: CASSLGGTAGNTIYF.

V and J are TRBV25-1 and TRBJ1-4; D not certain. Germline V gene data show CDR1 as MGHDK and CDR2 as SYGVNS. The CDR3 is 13 amino acids. The ends were cut back, 6 bases at V and 4 bases at J, with 9 bases in the middle. The CDR3 bases are TGTGCCAGCAGCTCCGGGAGTAATGAAAAACTGTTTTTT. Translated, it gives CASSSGSNEKLFF.

V usage is TRBV28 and J usage is TRBJ1-1; TRBD1 matches at 7 bases. V shed 2 bases and J 2 bases; nucleotides not matched to a gene: 2. This CDR3 region has 14 residues. The V gene's germline CDR1 is MDHEN and CDR2 SYDVKM. The CDR3 coding sequence is TGTGCCAGCAGTTTAGGGACAGCCAACACTGAAGCTTTCTTT. It encodes CASSLGTANTEAFF.

V and J are TRBV19 and TRBJ2-6; TRBD1 agrees at 10 bases. The trim removed 7 bases at V and 3 bases at J, leaving 12 bases unmatched. Germline V gene data show CDR1 as LNHDA and CDR2 as SQIVND (reference sequence). The CDR3 has 18 amino acids. CDR3 region: CASTPGRQGAGGANVLTF. CDR3 DNA sequence: TGTGCCAGTACCCCAGGGAGACAGGGGGCGGGTGGGGCCAACGTCCTGACTTTC.

This chain joins TRBV4-3 and TRBJ2-3, with 7 bases fitting TRBD1. Trimming cost V 4 bases and J 5 bases; bases outside gene matches: 15. The CDR3 length is 17 residues. The germline CDR1 and CDR2 sequences are LGHNA and YSLEER. CDR3 coding DNA: TGCGCCAGCAGCCCATCATACGCTACAGGGGTCGGAGATACGCAGTATTTT. Its protein is CASSPSYATGVGDTQYF.

The chain uses TRBV6-5 and TRBJ2-7; perhaps TRBD1 as D (6 bases). Germline CDR1 and CDR2: MNHEY and SVGAGI. V was trimmed by 7 bases and J by 0 bases, leaving 13 bases between them. This CDR3 has 14 residues. In DNA form, the CDR3 reads TGTGCCAGCAAAAAAACAGGGAGCTCCTACGAGCAGTACTTC. Translating gives CASKKTGSSYEQYF.

This clone was recorded a few times. The gene calls are TRBV14 and TRBJ2-7, with D maybe TRBD1 (5 bases). The CDR3 totals 13 residues. V was trimmed by 1 base and J by 8 bases, leaving 12 bases between them. CDR1 and CDR2 from the germline V gene are SGHDN and FVKESK. The CDR3 DNA follows: TGTGCCAGCAGCCAAGGTCAGGGATCCAAGCAGTACTTC. It specifies CASSQGQGSKQYF.

The chain combines TRBV7-9 with TRBJ1-1; no clear D. This CDR3 has 12 amino acids. CDR1 and CDR2 from the germline V gene are SEHNR and FQNEAQ (reference sequence). V lost 0 bases to trimming and J lost 10 bases, with 9 bases between them. The CDR3 DNA reads TGTGCCAGCAGCTTAGCGGAAGAGGGAGCTTTCTTT. Its protein is CASSLAEEGAFF.

V is TRBV7-3 and J is TRBJ2-1; 10 bases match TRBD1. Germline V gives CDR1 SGHTA, CDR2 FQGTGA. The CDR3 is made up of 16 amino acids. V gave up 5 bases and J gave up 7 bases; unmatched junction bases: 11. In nucleotides, the CDR3 is TGTGCCAGCAGCGAATACTCCGGGACAGGGGAGAATGAGCAGTTCTTC. Translated, it gives CASSEYSGTGENEQFF. Looking up the rest from reference TRBV7-3 and TRBJ2-1 gives the full variable domain: GAGVSQTPSNKVTEKGKYVELRCDPISGHTALYWYRQSLGQGPEFLIYFQGTGAADDSGLPNDRFFAVRPEGSVSTLKIQRTERGDSAVYLCASSEYSGTGENEQFFGPGTRLTVL.

V gene TRBV3-1 (or the pseudogene TRBV3-2) combines with J gene TRBJ2-7, with no clear D. V dropped 1 base and J dropped 3 bases, with 4 bases sitting between them. In germline, CDR1 is LGHDT, CDR2 YNNKEL (reference sequence). The CDR3 is 12 amino acids. The CDR3 here is CASSQAGYEQYF. CDR3 DNA: TGTGCCAGCAGCCAAGCGGGCTACGAGCAGTACTTC.

The rearrangement joins TRBV6-1 to TRBJ2-1; TRBD1 aligns across 10 bases. The junction had 8 bases not matched to a gene; V was cut back by 3 bases and J by 6 bases. The CDR3 is 16 amino acids. CDR1 MNHNS and CDR2 SASEGT come from the germline V gene. The CDR3 protein is CASSDRGGTGVNEQFF. The DNA for the CDR3 is TGTGCCAGCAGTGACCGGGGAGGGACAGGGGTCAATGAGCAGTTCTTC.

The gene calls are TRBV7-9 and TRBJ2-3; TRBD1 might be the D (6 bases). The CDR3 length is 15 residues. Germline-derived CDR1 and CDR2 are SEHNR and FQNEAQ (reference sequence). Trimming cost V 5 bases and J 5 bases, with 17 bases left between them. CDR3: CASSPGASPGDTQYF. In nucleotides, the CDR3 is TGTGCCAGCAGCCCAGGGGCTAGCCCAGGAGATACGCAGTATTTT.

The V and J genes are TRBV4-3 and TRBJ1-4; TRBD1 matches at 11 bases. Germline CDR1 reads LGHNA; CDR2 reads YSLEER. There are 15 residues in the CDR3. The trim removed 4 bases at V and 6 bases at J, leaving 4 bases unmatched. In DNA, the CDR3 is TGCGCCAGCAGCCGAGGACAGGGGGCGGATGAAAAACTGTTTTTT. It encodes CASSRGQGADEKLFF.

The chain links TRBV28 to TRBJ1-3; 7 positions match TRBD1. CDR1 is MDHEN and CDR2 is SYDVKM in the germline V gene. V was clipped by 3 bases and J by 1 base; unmatched bases: 6. The CDR3 is 16 residues long. The CDR3 here is CASSLGPGGSGNTIYF. DNA for the CDR3: TGTGCCAGCAGTTTGGGGCCAGGGGGTTCTGGAAACACCATATATTTT.